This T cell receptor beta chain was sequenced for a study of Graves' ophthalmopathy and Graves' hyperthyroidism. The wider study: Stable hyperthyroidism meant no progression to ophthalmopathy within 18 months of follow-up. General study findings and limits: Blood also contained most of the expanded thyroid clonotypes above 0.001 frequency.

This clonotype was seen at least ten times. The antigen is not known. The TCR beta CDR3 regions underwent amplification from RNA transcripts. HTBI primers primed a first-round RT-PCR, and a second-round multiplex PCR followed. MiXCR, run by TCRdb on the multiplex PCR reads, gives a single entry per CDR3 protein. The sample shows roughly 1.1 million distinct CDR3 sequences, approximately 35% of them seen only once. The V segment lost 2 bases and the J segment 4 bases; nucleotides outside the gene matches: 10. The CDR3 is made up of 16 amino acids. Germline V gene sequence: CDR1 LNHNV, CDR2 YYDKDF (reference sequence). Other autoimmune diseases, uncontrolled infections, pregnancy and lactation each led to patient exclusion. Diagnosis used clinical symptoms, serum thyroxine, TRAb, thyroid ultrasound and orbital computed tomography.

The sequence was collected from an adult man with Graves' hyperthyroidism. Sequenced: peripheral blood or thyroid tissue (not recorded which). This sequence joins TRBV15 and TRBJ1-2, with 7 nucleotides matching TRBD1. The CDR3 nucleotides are TGTGCCACCAGCAGAACTGGGACAGTGGGCCTCTATGGCTACACCTTC. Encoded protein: CATSRTGTVGLYGYTF.